This entry describes one TCR beta chain. This CDR3 contains 15 residues. Germline V lookup: CDR1 SQVTM, CDR2 ANQGSEA. The V end lost 7 bases, the J end lost 6 bases, and 22 bases lay between the germline ends. The source of the sample is a study of control samples from healthy donors and cancer patients. The repertoire was sequenced with immunoSEQ multiplex PCR; TCRdb's copy has only in-frame clones and lacks some. This table has 100,000 to 150,000 clones, about nine tenths appearing once. The TCR was taken from a man aged 35-49 years in good health. The sample comprised blood. This rearrangement joins TRBV29-1 to TRBJ2-1; D gene unclear. Here the CDR3 DNA reads TGCAGCGCGAGAAACGACCTGCGACGGAGCAATGAGCAGTTCTTC. Protein product: CSARNDLRRSNEQFF.